A single sample is the source of the 5 T cell receptor beta chains below, sequenced in a study of T cell changes during pregnancy in multiple sclerosis. The repertoire was sequenced with immunoSEQ multiplex PCR; TCRdb's copy has only in-frame clones and lacks some. The sample yields around 45,000 clones, 80% to 90% seen once. This material consisted of CD8+ T cells from peripheral blood mononuclear cells, taken in the second trimester of pregnancy. The receptor source for this set is a female donor with multiple sclerosis, enrolled in a pregnancy study.

This chain links TRBV5-8 with TRBJ2-1; 7 bases map to TRBD1. V gave up 2 bases and J gave up 2 bases; unmatched junction bases: 1. Germline CDR1 reads SGHTS; CDR2 reads YDEGEE. The CDR3 has 14 amino acids. The CDR3 sequence is CASSLGGPYNEQFF. The CDR3 coding sequence is TGTGCCAGCAGCTTAGGGGGCCCCTACAATGAGCAGTTCTTC. Looking up the rest from reference TRBV5-8 and TRBJ2-1 gives the full variable domain: EAGVTQSPTHLIKTRGQQATLRCSPISGHTSVYWYQQALGLGLQFLLWYDEGEERNRGNFPPRFSGRQFPNYSSELNVNALELEDSALYLCASSLGGPYNEQFFGPGTRLTVL.

This chain uses TRBV2 with TRBJ1-5; D is unclear. Germline V gives CDR1 SNHLY, CDR2 FYNNEI. This CDR3 is 15 amino acids long. The V end was cut by 3 bases, the J end by 4 bases, with 13 bases between. CDR3 nucleotides: TGTGCCAGCAGTGATGATAGCCCCTATAATCAGCCCCAGCATTTT. This encodes CASSDDSPYNQPQHF.

The chain links TRBV11-2 to TRBJ2-3; D uncertain. In germline, CDR1 is SGHAT, CDR2 FQNNGV. The germline V and J ends were trimmed by 8 bases and 0 bases, with 21 bases remaining between them. This CDR3 region has 17 residues. CDR3: CASHDLGSDPSTDTQYF. In DNA, the CDR3 is TGTGCCAGCCACGACCTAGGCTCGGATCCTAGCACAGATACGCAGTATTTT.

The chain joins TRBV6-5 to TRBJ1-2; weak D call: TRBD1 (6 bases). The CDR3 totals 15 residues. Germline loops: CDR1 MNHEY, CDR2 SVGAGI. V was cut by 4 bases and J by 2 bases, with 14 bases left in between. The CDR3 DNA sequence: TGTGCCAGCAGTTCAGGACAGAGAAAGAACTATGGCTACACCTTC. This gives the protein CASSSGQRKNYGYTF.

The gene calls are TRBV6-5 and TRBJ1-1; D is unclear. This CDR3 region has 14 residues. CDR1 and CDR2 (germline): MNHEY, SVGAGI. V was trimmed by 8 bases and J by 2 bases, leaving 15 bases between them. CDR3 in DNA: TGTGCCAGCGGGTCCGGACTGGCAAACACTGAAGCTTTCTTT. It is translated as CASGSGLANTEAFF.